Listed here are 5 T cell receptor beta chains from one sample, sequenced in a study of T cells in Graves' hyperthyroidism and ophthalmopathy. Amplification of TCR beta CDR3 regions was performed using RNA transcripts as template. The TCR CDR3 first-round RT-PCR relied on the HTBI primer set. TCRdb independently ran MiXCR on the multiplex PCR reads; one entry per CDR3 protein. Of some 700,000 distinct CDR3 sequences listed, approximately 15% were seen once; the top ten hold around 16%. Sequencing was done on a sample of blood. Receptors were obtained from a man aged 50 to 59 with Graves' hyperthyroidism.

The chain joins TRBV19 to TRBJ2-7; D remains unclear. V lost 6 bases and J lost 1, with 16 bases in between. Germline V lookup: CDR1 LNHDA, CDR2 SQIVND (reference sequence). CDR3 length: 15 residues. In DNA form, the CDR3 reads TGTGCCAGTAGCCCCCGAACACTCTGGTCCTACGAGCAGTACTTC. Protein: CASSPRTLWSYEQYF.

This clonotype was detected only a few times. The CDR3: CASSLGLPTNTEAFF. In nucleotides, the CDR3 is TGTGCCAGCTCACTTGGCCTCCCAACGAACACTGAAGCTTTCTTT. The V call is TRBV18, the J call TRBJ1-1; D is uncertain. Germline V lookup: CDR1 KGHSH, CDR2 LQKENI. V shed 4 bases and J shed 1 base, with 13 bases lying between them. The CDR3 runs 15 residues.

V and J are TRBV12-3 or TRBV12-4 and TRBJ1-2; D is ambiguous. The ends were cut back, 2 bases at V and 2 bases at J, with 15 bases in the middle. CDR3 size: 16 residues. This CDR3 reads CASSLRRDPRNYGYTF. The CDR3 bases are TGTGCCAGCAGTTTACGAAGGGATCCACGGAACTATGGCTACACCTTC.

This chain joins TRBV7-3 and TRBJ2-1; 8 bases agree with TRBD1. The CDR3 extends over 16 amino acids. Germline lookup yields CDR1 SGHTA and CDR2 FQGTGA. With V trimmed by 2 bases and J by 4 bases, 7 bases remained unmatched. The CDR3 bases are TGTGCCAGCAGCTTACCCGGGACAGGAACTTACAATGAGCAGTTCTTC. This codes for CASSLPGTGTYNEQFF.

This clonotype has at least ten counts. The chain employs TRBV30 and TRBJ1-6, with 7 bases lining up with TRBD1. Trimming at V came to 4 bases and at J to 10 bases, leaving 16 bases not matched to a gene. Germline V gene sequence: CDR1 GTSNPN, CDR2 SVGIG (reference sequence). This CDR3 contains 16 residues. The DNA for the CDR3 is TGTGCCTGGATGACAGGGAGAAGCGGGCTAAGATCACCCCTCCACTTT. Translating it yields CAWMTGRSGLRSPLHF. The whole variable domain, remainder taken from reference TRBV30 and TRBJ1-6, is SQTIHQWPATLVQPVGSPLSLECTVEGTSNPNLYWYRQAAGRGLQLLFYSVGIGQISSEVPQNLSASRPQDRQFILSSKKLLLSDSGFYLCAWMTGRSGLRSPLHFGNGTRLTVT.